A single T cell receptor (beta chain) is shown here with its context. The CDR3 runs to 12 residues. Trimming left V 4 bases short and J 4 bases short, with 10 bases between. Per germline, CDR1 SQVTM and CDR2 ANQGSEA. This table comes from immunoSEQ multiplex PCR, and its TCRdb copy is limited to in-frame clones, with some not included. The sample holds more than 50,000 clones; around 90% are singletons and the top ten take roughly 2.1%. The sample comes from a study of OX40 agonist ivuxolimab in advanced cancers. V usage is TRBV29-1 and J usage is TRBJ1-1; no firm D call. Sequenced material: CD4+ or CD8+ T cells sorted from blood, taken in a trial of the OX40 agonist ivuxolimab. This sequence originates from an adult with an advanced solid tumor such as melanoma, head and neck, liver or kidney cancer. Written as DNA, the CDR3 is TGCAGCGTTGTTCGTCCGTTCACTGAAGCTTTCTTT. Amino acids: CSVVRPFTEAFF.